One sample yielded the 10 T cell receptor beta chains listed below, sequenced in a study of OX40 agonist ivuxolimab in advanced cancers. TCRdb's copy holds only in-frame clones and misses some; the assay was immunoSEQ multiplex PCR. The table lists fewer than 30,000 clones, around 87% of them singletons. The sample in question was CD4+ or CD8+ T cells sorted from blood, obtained in a trial of the OX40 agonist ivuxolimab. These receptors were collected from an adult with an advanced solid tumor such as melanoma, head and neck, liver or kidney cancer.

The chain combines TRBV25-1 with TRBJ2-7; TRBD1 aligns across 7 bases. V lost 1 base, J lost 4 bases, and 4 bases stayed unmatched. Germline V gives CDR1 MGHDK, CDR2 SYGVNS. This CDR3 is built from 14 residues. The chain's CDR3 is CASSESGQAYEQYF. DNA for the CDR3: TGTGCCAGCAGTGAATCAGGACAGGCATACGAGCAGTACTTC.

This chain links TRBV7-2 with TRBJ1-1; the match to TRBD1 covers 7 bases. The CDR3 has 14 amino acids. V lost 5 bases, J lost 1 base, and 4 bases stayed unmatched. Germline CDR1 and CDR2: SGHTA and FQGNSA. CDR3 sequence: CASSGWTGNTEAFF. The CDR3 nucleotides read TGTGCCAGCAGCGGTTGGACAGGGAACACTGAAGCTTTCTTT.

J is TRBJ2-2 and V is TRBV18, with D tentatively TRBD2 (6 bases). The germline V gene has CDR1 KGHSH and CDR2 LQKENI. The CDR3 is 16 residues long. Trimming shortened V by 5 bases and J by 1 base, and 14 bases separated the two germline ends. The CDR3 DNA follows: TGTGCCAGCTCATCTACGGACGGGGGGAACACCGGGGAGCTGTTTTTT. It yields the protein CASSSTDGGNTGELFF.

The rearrangement uses TRBV6-5 and TRBJ2-3; 8 nucleotides match TRBD2. This CDR3 contains 13 residues. V gave up 8 bases and J gave up 6 bases; unmatched junction bases: 7. From germline, CDR1 is MNHEY and CDR2 SVGAGI. The CDR3: CASRGGHRDTQYF. As DNA, the CDR3 is TGTGCCAGCCGGGGGGGGCATCGCGATACGCAGTATTTT.

This clone was seen only a few times. The chain recombines TRBV5-1 with TRBJ2-6; D is unresolved. The CDR3 covers 17 residues. V was shortened by 0 bases and J by 0 bases, with 10 bases between the two germline ends. Germline V gives CDR1 SGHRS, CDR2 YFSETQ. CDR3: CASSLAVTDSGANVLTF. The DNA of the CDR3 is TGCGCCAGCAGCTTGGCCGTTACGGACTCTGGGGCCAACGTCCTGACTTTC.

This clone was seen a single time. The chain is built from TRBV5-1 and TRBJ1-2, with TRBD1 matching 7 bases. CDR1 is SGHRS, CDR2 YFSETQ, per germline. CDR3 length: 15 amino acids. V dropped 0 bases and J dropped 4; count of bases not matched to a gene: 6. Here the CDR3 DNA reads TGCGCCAGCAGCTTGGACGGGACAGCATCCTATGGCTACACCTTC. This translates into CASSLDGTASYGYTF.

This chain connects TRBV4-1 to TRBJ2-1; 8 bases align to TRBD2. V dropped 3 bases and J dropped 12; count of bases not matched to a gene: 16. Germline values: CDR1 MGHRA, CDR2 YSYEKL. CDR3 length: 16 amino acids. For the CDR3, the DNA is TGCGCCAGCAGCCAGTCTATAGCGGGGTCGAGCAGGGTGCAGTTCTTC. Translation gives CASSQSIAGSSRVQFF.

This chain links TRBV4-1 with TRBJ2-2; D perhaps matches TRBD2 (5 bases). Germline CDR1 MGHRA, CDR2 YSYEKL. V lost 0 bases and J 6 bases, leaving 8 bases between the germline ends. This CDR3 has 14 residues. DNA of the CDR3: TGCGCCAGCAGCCAAGAAGCGGCGGCCGGGGAGCTGTTTTTT. As protein: CASSQEAAAGELFF.

This chain links TRBV19 with TRBJ1-5; a weak D match, TRBD1 (6 bases). This CDR3 is built from 14 residues. V was clipped by 5 bases and J by 6 bases, with 14 bases between them. Germline V lookup: CDR1 LNHDA, CDR2 SQIVND (reference sequence). Written as DNA, the CDR3 is TGTGCCAGTAGTCCGACCAGGGGCGGTCAGCCCCAGCATTTT. This translates into CASSPTRGGQPQHF.

V usage is TRBV9 and J usage is TRBJ2-7, with D possibly being TRBD2 (5 bases). The V end lost 1 base, the J end lost 1 base, and 12 bases lay between the germline ends. From germline, CDR1 is SGDLS and CDR2 YYNGEE. The CDR3 is 15 residues long. The CDR3, as DNA: TGTGCCAGCAGCGTAACCAGCGGCCTATCCTACGAGCAGTACTTC. This codes for CASSVTSGLSYEQYF.